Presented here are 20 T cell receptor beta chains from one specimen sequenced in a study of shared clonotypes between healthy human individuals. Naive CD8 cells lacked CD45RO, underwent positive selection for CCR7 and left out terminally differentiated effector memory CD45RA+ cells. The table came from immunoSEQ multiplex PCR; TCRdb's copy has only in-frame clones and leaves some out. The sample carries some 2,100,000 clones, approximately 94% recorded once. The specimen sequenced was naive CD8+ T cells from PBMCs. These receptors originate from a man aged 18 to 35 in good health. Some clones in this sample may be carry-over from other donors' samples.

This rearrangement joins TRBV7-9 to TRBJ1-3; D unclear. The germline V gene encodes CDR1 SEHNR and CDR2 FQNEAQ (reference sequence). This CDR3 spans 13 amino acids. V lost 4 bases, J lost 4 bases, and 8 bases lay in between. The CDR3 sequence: CASSSDMGNTIYF. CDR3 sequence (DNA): TGTGCCAGCAGCTCAGACATGGGAAACACCATATATTTT.

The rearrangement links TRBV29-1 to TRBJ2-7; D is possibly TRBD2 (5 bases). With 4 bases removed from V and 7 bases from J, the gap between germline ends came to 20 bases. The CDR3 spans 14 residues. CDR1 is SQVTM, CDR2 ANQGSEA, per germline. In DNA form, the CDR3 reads TGCAGCGTTGGAAGTCCGGGGTTTACATATGAGCAGTACTTC. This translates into CSVGSPGFTYEQYF.

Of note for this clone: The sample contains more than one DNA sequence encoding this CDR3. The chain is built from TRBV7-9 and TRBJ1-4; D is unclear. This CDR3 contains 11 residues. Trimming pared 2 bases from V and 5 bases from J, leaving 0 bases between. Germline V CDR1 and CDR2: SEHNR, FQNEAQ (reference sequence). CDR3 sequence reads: CASSLNEKLFF. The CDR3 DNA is TGTGCCAGCAGCTTAAATGAAAAACTGTTTTTT.

The CDR3, as DNA: TGTGCCACCAGCAGCGGACCGGGACTAGTCAGACACGAGCAGTACTTC. It encodes CATSSGPGLVRHEQYF. The rearrangement links TRBV15 to TRBJ2-7; 8 positions match TRBD2. In germline, CDR1 is LNHNV, CDR2 YYDKDF (reference sequence). This CDR3 spans 16 amino acids. V lost 3 bases and J lost 5; bases outside the gene matches: 12.

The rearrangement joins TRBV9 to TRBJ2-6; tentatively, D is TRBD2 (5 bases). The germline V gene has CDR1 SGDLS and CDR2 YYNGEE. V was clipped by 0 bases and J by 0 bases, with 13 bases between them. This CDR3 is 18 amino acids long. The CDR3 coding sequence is TGTGCCAGCAGCGTAGAGAGGGCAGGCTTCTCTGGGGCCAACGTCCTGACTTTC. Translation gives CASSVERAGFSGANVLTF.

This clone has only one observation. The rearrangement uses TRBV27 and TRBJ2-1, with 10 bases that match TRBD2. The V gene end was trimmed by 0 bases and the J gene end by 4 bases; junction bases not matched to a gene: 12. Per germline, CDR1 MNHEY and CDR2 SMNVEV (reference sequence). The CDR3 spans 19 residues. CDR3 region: CASSLSIIEREGQYNEQFF. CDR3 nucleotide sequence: TGTGCCAGCAGTTTATCGATAATCGAGCGGGAGGGCCAATACAATGAGCAGTTCTTC.

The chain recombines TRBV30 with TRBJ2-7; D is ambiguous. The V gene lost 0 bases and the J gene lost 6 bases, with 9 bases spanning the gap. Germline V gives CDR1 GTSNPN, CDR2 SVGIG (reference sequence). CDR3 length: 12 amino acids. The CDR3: CAWSVNGVEQYF. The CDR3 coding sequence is TGTGCCTGGAGTGTAAACGGTGTCGAGCAGTACTTC. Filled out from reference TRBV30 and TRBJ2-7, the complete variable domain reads SQTIHQWPATLVQPVGSPLSLECTVEGTSNPNLYWYRQAAGRGLQLLFYSVGIGQISSEVPQNLSASRPQDRQFILSSKKLLLSDSGFYLCAWSVNGVEQYFGPGTRLTVT.

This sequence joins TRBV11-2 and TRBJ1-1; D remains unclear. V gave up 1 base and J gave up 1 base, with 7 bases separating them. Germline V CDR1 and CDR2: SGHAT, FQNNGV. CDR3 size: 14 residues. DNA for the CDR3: TGTGCCAGCAGCTTAGCTTTTTCGAACACTGAAGCTTTCTTT. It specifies CASSLAFSNTEAFF.

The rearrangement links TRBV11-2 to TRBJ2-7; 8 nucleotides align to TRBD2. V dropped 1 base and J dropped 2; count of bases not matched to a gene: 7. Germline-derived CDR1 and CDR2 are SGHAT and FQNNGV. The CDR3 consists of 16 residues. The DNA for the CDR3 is TGTGCCAGCAGCTTAGTGACGCTAGCGGGTACCTACGAGCAGTACTTC. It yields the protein CASSLVTLAGTYEQYF.

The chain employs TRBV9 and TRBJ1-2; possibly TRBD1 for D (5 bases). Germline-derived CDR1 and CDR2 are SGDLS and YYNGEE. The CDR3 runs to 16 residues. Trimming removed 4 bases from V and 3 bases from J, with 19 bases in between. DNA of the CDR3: TGTGCCAGCAGCATGTATACGGGACCGCAGCACTATGGCTACACCTTC. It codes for CASSMYTGPQHYGYTF.

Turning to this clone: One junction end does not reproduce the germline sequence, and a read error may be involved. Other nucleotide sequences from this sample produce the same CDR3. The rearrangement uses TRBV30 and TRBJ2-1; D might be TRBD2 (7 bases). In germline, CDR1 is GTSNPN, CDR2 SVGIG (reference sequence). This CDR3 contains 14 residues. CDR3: CAWTGGGSYNEQFF. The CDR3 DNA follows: TGTGCTTGGACGGGGGGCGGCTCCTACAATGAGCAGTTCTTC.

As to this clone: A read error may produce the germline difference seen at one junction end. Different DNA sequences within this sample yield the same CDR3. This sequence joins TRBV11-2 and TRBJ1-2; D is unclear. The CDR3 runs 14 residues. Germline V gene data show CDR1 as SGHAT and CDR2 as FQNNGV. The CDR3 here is CASSPGGSNYGYTF. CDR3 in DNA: TGTGCCAGCAGCCCGGGAGGCAGTAACTATGGTTACACCTTC. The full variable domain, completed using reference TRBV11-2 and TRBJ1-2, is EAGVAQSPRYKIIEKRQSVAFWCNPISGHATLYWYQQILGQGPKLLIQFQNNGVVDDSQLPKDRFSAERLKGVDSTLKIQPAKLEDSAVYLCASSPGGSNYGYTFGSGTRLTVV.

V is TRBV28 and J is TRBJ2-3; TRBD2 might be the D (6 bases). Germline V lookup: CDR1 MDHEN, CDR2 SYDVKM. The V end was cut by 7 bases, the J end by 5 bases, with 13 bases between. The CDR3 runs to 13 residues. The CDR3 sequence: CASTGGKGDTQYF. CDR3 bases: TGTGCCAGCACGGGCGGGAAAGGAGATACGCAGTATTTT. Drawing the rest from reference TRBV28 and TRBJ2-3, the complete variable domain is DVKVTQSSRYLVKRTGEKVFLECVQDMDHENMFWYRQDPGLGLRLIYFSYDVKMKEKGDIPEGYSVSREKKERFSLILESASTNQTSMYLCASTGGKGDTQYFGPGTRLTVL.

CDR3 sequence reads: CASSSGETREQYF. In DNA, the CDR3 is TGTGCCAGCAGTTCGGGGGAGACTCGAGAGCAGTACTTC. The chain links TRBV7-3 to TRBJ2-7; possibly TRBD2 for D (6 bases). The CDR3 loop spans 13 amino acids. The ends were cut back, 6 bases at V and 7 bases at J, with 16 bases in the middle. Germline CDR1 is SGHTA and CDR2 is FQGTGA.

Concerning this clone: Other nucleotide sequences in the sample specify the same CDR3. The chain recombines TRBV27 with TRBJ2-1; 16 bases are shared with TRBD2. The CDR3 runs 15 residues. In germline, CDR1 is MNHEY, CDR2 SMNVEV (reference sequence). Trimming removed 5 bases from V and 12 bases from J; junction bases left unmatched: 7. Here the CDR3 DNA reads TGTGCCAGCAGTCCGGGGACTAGCGGGAGGGTAGGGCAGTTCTTC. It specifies CASSPGTSGRVGQFF.

The CDR3 coding sequence is TGCGCCAGCAGCCAGCGGACTTCCGAGGGGGGCTACACCTTC. Protein: CASSQRTSEGGYTF. The chain links TRBV4-3 to TRBJ1-2; perhaps TRBD1 as D (5 bases). The CDR3 consists of 14 residues. Trimming stripped 3 bases from V and 8 bases from J, with 16 bases between. Germline values: CDR1 LGHNA, CDR2 YSLEER.

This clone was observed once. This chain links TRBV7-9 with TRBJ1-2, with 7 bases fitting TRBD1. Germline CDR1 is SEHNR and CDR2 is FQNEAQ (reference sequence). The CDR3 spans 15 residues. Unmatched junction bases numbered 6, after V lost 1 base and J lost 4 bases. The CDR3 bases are TGTGCCAGCAGCTTAGTCACAGGGGACGGCTATGGCTACACCTTC. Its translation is CASSLVTGDGYGYTF. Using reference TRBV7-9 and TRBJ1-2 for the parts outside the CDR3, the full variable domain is DTGVSQNPRHKITKRGQNVTFRCDPISEHNRLYWYRQTLGQGPEFLTYFQNEAQLEKSRLLSDRFSAERPKGSFSTLEIQRTEQGDSAMYLCASSLVTGDGYGYTFGSGTRLTVV.

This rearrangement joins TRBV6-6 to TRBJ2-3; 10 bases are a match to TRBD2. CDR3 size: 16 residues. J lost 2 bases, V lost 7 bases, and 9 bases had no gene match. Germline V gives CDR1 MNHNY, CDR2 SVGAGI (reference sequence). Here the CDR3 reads CASTPRTSGDTDTQYF. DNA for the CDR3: TGTGCCAGCACCCCCAGGACTAGCGGAGACACAGATACGCAGTATTTT.

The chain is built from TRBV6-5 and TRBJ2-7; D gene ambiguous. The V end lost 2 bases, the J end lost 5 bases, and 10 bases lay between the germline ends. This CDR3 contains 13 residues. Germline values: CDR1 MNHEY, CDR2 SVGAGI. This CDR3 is CASSYAYLDEQYF. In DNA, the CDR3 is TGTGCCAGCAGTTACGCCTACCTAGACGAGCAGTACTTC.

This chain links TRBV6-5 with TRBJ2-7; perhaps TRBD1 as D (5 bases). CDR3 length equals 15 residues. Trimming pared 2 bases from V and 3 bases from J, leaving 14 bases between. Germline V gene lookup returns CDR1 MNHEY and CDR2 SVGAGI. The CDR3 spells CASSYTAGLGYEQYF. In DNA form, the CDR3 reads TGTGCCAGCAGTTACACGGCAGGGCTTGGCTACGAGCAGTACTTC.